This is a list of T cell receptor beta chains from one sample in a study of T cell responses to AZD1222 COVID-19 vaccine. Clones were sequenced by immunoSEQ multiplex PCR, and TCRdb holds only the in-frame ones, with some missing. Seen here are 150,000 to 200,000 clones, around nine tenths observed once, and the top ten hold roughly 26%. The sequencing used peripheral blood, collected 28 days after the second AZD1222 dose. The receptor set was obtained from an adult who received the AZD1222 COVID-19 vaccine. CDR3s include the opening cysteine and the closing phenylalanine or tryptophan. Fields, in order: D gene, V gene, J gene, clone size, CDR3 protein, CDR3 DNA. The D gene is left open where the match is weak. Some rows mark clone size as missing; the rest say once, few, many or name a class of expanded clone.

d_gene: -; v_gene: TRBV7-2; j_gene: TRBJ1-3; abundance: -; CDR3aa: CASSLARAGPRVSGNTIYF; CDR3nt: TGTGCCAGCAGCTTAGCCCGTGCGGGGCCCAGGGTCTCTGGAAACACCATATATTTT
d_gene: -; v_gene: TRBV28; j_gene: TRBJ2-7; abundance: -; CDR3aa: CASRPWAFYEQYF; CDR3nt: TGTGCCAGCAGGCCGTGGGCGTTCTACGAGCAGTACTTC
d_gene: -; v_gene: TRBV27; j_gene: TRBJ1-4; abundance: -; CDR3aa: CASSSGGVPTNEKLFF; CDR3nt: TGTGCCAGCAGTTCGGGGGGAGTCCCAACTAATGAAAAACTGTTTTTT
d_gene: -; v_gene: TRBV4-2; j_gene: TRBJ2-2; abundance: -; CDR3aa: CASSQGRSGELFF; CDR3nt: TGTGCCAGCAGCCAAGGAAGGTCCGGGGAGCTGTTTTTT
d_gene: -; v_gene: TRBV27; j_gene: TRBJ2-3; abundance: -; CDR3aa: CASSFIRIGHSTDTQYF; CDR3nt: TGTGCCAGCAGTTTTATCCGGATCGGTCACAGCACGGATACGCAGTATTTT
d_gene: TRBD1; v_gene: TRBV7-9; j_gene: TRBJ1-5; abundance: few; CDR3aa: CASSSQGDQPQHF; CDR3nt: TGTGCCAGCAGTTCGCAGGGGGATCAGCCCCAGCATTTT
d_gene: -; v_gene: TRBV5-1; j_gene: TRBJ2-2; abundance: -; CDR3aa: CASSARTANTGELFF; CDR3nt: TGCGCCAGCAGCGCACGGACAGCGAACACCGGGGAGCTGTTTTTT
d_gene: -; v_gene: TRBV5-1; j_gene: TRBJ1-4; abundance: -; CDR3aa: CASSWTVTNEKLFF; CDR3nt: TGCGCCAGCAGCTGGACAGTAACTAATGAAAAACTGTTTTTT
d_gene: TRBD2; v_gene: TRBV27; j_gene: TRBJ2-7; abundance: -; CDR3aa: CASSFEGPRASGSYEQYF; CDR3nt: TGTGCCAGCAGTTTTGAAGGGCCCCGGGCTAGCGGGAGTTACGAGCAGTACTTC
d_gene: -; v_gene: TRBV7-3; j_gene: TRBJ2-2; abundance: -; CDR3aa: CASSLSTGGIAGELFF; CDR3nt: TGTGCCAGCAGCTTAAGTACGGGGGGCATTGCCGGGGAGCTGTTTTTT
d_gene: -; v_gene: TRBV28; j_gene: TRBJ1-1; abundance: few; CDR3aa: CASSPLRQNTEAFF; CDR3nt: TGTGCCAGCAGTCCCCTAAGACAGAACACTGAAGCTTTCTTT
d_gene: TRBD1; v_gene: TRBV29-1; j_gene: TRBJ1-2; abundance: -; CDR3aa: CSAGTGTSGGYTF; CDR3nt: TGCAGCGCCGGGACAGGGACGAGTGGCGGCTACACCTTC
d_gene: -; v_gene: TRBV19; j_gene: TRBJ1-2; abundance: -; CDR3aa: CASAQSALGGYTF; CDR3nt: TGTGCCTCCGCGCAGTCGGCCCTTGGAGGCTACACCTTC
d_gene: TRBD1; v_gene: TRBV4-2; j_gene: TRBJ1-2; abundance: -; CDR3aa: CASSQVPLEDRVGGYTF; CDR3nt: TGTGCCAGCAGCCAAGTGCCGCTCGAGGACAGGGTCGGCGGCTACACCTTC
d_gene: -; v_gene: TRBV19; j_gene: TRBJ2-7; abundance: -; CDR3aa: CASRAARDYEQYF; CDR3nt: TGTGCCAGTAGAGCTGCTAGAGACTACGAGCAGTACTTC
d_gene: -; v_gene: TRBV19; j_gene: TRBJ1-2; abundance: -; CDR3aa: CASSIENYGYTF; CDR3nt: TGTGCCAGTAGTATAGAGAACTATGGCTACACCTTC
d_gene: -; v_gene: TRBV12-3/TRBV12-4; j_gene: TRBJ2-1; abundance: -; CDR3aa: CASTPGSDNEQFF; CDR3nt: TGTGCCAGCACCCCAGGGTCAGACAATGAGCAGTTCTTC
d_gene: TRBD1; v_gene: TRBV28; j_gene: TRBJ2-7; abundance: -; CDR3aa: CASRRQGYEQYF; CDR3nt: TGTGCCAGCAGACGACAGGGGTACGAGCAGTACTTC
d_gene: -; v_gene: TRBV20-1; j_gene: TRBJ2-1; abundance: -; CDR3aa: CSASSAYEQFF; CDR3nt: TGCAGTGCTAGTTCCGCGTATGAGCAGTTCTTC
d_gene: -; v_gene: TRBV19; j_gene: TRBJ2-7; abundance: -; CDR3aa: CASSIQGVGEQYF; CDR3nt: TGTGCCAGTAGTATCCAGGGAGTTGGCGAGCAGTACTTC
d_gene: -; v_gene: TRBV5-1; j_gene: TRBJ2-7; abundance: -; CDR3aa: CASSPGGDSSYEQYF; CDR3nt: TGCGCCAGCAGCCCTGGGGGCGACAGCTCCTACGAGCAGTACTTC
d_gene: TRBD2; v_gene: TRBV9; j_gene: TRBJ2-2; abundance: -; CDR3aa: CASSPWGGKDTGELFF; CDR3nt: TGTGCCAGCAGCCCATGGGGAGGGAAGGACACCGGGGAGCTGTTTTTT
d_gene: TRBD1; v_gene: TRBV11-3; j_gene: TRBJ1-3; abundance: -; CDR3aa: CASSRTGSGDTIYF; CDR3nt: TGTGCCAGCAGCCGGACAGGGTCGGGGGACACCATATATTTT
d_gene: -; v_gene: TRBV21-1; j_gene: TRBJ2-3; abundance: -; CDR3aa: CASPLGPPPDTQYF; CDR3nt: TGTGCCAGCCCCCTCGGACCCCCCCCAGATACGCAGTATTTT